This T cell receptor (beta chain) was retrieved from a study of early T cells in non-severe SARS-CoV-2 infection (TCRdb year 2021). In the study overall: Bulk RNA from unsorted whole blood was used for TCR sequencing, so alpha and beta chains could not be paired.

This clonotype has just a few counts. What antigen it recognizes has not been identified. Nothing much larger sits one base from this clone, and base qualities are not available. A case-control design nested within a healthcare worker cohort in London, UK, was used, with weekly nasopharyngeal swab PCR tests and blood sampling performed. Healthcare workers were enrolled in the week of the UK lockdown, from 23 to 31 March 2020, and were followed every week for up to roughly 15 weeks. CDR1 and CDR2 (DFQATT, SNEGSKA) derive from the germline V gene (reference sequence). Trimming removed 3 bases from V and 2 bases from J; the gene matches leave 6 bases unexplained. Counted from cysteine to phenylalanine, this CDR3 has 14 amino acids. Just the 42-base CDR3 DNA is kept, in frame starting at base 1. Results and caveats for the whole study, not just this receptor: VDJdb matching was skewed toward anti-spike CD8 responses, so virus-specific expansions were likely underestimated and private and CD4 specificities were missed.

Receptor libraries were prepared by 5' RACE. Sequencing used a NextSeq 500. Unique molecular identifiers were attached to individual cDNA molecules in the TCR library protocol so that sequencing error and PCR bias could be corrected. Both TCR alpha and beta chains were sequenced, and tight co-correlation was observed between alpha and beta sequence abundances in each sample. In the paper's pipeline: Decombinator V4 was used to perform V gene, J gene and CDR3 annotation of TCR sequences. Expanded TCRs were defined as changing significantly between any two time points under a Poisson model with p below 0.0001. TCR abundances were normalised to the total number of TCRs sequenced per sample and were expressed as counts per million. TRAV1-2 paired with TRAJ12, TRAJ20 or TRAJ33 defined MAIT TCRs, while TRAV10 paired with TRAJ18 defined iNKT TCRs. VDJdb, accessed on 1 November 2021, was searched for TCRs annotated for CMV, EBV and SARS-CoV-2, and TCRs annotated for more than one antigen were excluded. The public reads were reprocessed in TCRdb via fastp at Q25 and MiXCR, keeping in-frame beta chains. All rows with the same CDR3 protein become a single entry with the most common DNA and genes. Here the V and J calls rest on TCRdb's processing, not on the authors' analysis. Present in this sample are 55,000 to 75,000 distinct CDR3 sequences, more than 10% of which were seen just once. 1.5% to 2% of the sample comes from the top ten.

This chain is built from TRBV20-1 and TRBJ2-5, with TRBD2 identical over 7 junction bases. This TCR was recovered from an adult who was a healthcare worker with PCR-confirmed SARS-CoV-2 infection or an uninfected control (not recorded which). The sample consisted of whole blood. CDR3 region: CSARRGSIQETQYF. The bases are TGCAGTGCTAGGCGGGGGAGTATACAAGAGACCCAGTACTTC.